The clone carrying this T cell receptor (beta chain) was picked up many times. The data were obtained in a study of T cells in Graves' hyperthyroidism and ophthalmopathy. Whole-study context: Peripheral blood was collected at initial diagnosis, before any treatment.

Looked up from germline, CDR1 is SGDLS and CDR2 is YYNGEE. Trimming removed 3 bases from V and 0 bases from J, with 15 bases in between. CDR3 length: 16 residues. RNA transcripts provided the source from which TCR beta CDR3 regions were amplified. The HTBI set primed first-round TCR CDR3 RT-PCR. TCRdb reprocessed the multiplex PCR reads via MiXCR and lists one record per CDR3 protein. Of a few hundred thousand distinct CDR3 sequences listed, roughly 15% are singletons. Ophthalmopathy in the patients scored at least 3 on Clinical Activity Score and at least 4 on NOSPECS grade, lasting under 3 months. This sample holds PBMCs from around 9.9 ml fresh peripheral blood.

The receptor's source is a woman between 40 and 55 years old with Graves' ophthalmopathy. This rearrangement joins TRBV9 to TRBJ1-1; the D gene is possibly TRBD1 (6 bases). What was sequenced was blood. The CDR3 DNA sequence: TGTGCCAGCAGCGCGGGACACGGGCGGATGAACACTGAAGCTTTCTTT. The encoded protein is CASSAGHGRMNTEAFF. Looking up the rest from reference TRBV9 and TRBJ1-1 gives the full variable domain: DSGVTQTPKHLITATGQRVTLRCSPRSGDLSVYWYQQSLDQGLQFLIQYYNGEERAKGNILERFSAQQFPDLHSELNLSSLELGDSALYFCASSAGHGRMNTEAFFGQGTRLTVV.